These T cell receptor beta chains were read from a single sample in a study of blood T cells in healthy people across ages. Each CDR3 protein is one row after TCRdb ran MiXCR on the 5' RACE reads. The sample consists of over 1,500,000 distinct CDR3 sequences, roughly 49% of them appearing once. Sequences were obtained from blood. The receptors come from a woman between 40 and 55 years old in good health. CDR3s include the opening cysteine and the closing phenylalanine or tryptophan. The order of the fields is J gene, D gene, CDR3 length, V gene, clone size, CDR3 DNA, CDR3 protein. D genes are given only for firm matches. Clone sizes are given selectively: once, few, many, or a class where the clone is expanded.

j_gene: TRBJ2-7; d_gene: TRBD2; len: 17; v_gene: TRBV27; abundance: .; CDR3nt: TGTGCCAGCAGTTCCCAGGGACTAGCGGGGGCCGCCTACGAGCAGTACTTC; CDR3aa: CASSSQGLAGAAYEQYF
j_gene: TRBJ2-5; d_gene: .; len: 14; v_gene: TRBV7-2; abundance: few; CDR3nt: TGTGCCAGCGGCTTAGCGCGGGAAGCAGAGACCCAGTACTTC; CDR3aa: CASGLAREAETQYF
j_gene: TRBJ2-3; d_gene: TRBD2; len: 14; v_gene: TRBV7-9; abundance: few; CDR3nt: TGTGCCAGCAGCTCCGCGGGGGATTCAGATACGCAGTATTTT; CDR3aa: CASSSAGDSDTQYF
j_gene: TRBJ1-1; d_gene: .; len: 15; v_gene: TRBV4-3; abundance: .; CDR3nt: TGCGCCAGCAGCCAAGATGCGCTTGGAGACGCTGAAGCTTTCTTT; CDR3aa: CASSQDALGDAEAFF
j_gene: TRBJ2-6; d_gene: .; len: 17; v_gene: TRBV25-1; abundance: .; CDR3nt: TGTGCCAGCAGTGAAGATTTAGGGGACTCTGGGGCCAACGTCCTGACTTTC; CDR3aa: CASSEDLGDSGANVLTF
j_gene: TRBJ1-1; d_gene: .; len: 14; v_gene: TRBV20-1; abundance: once; CDR3nt: TGCAGTGCTAGTAAGTCCCAGGGGAGGACTGAAGCTTTCTTT; CDR3aa: CSASKSQGRTEAFF
j_gene: TRBJ2-3; d_gene: TRBD2; len: 14; v_gene: TRBV6-4; abundance: .; CDR3nt: TGTGCCAGCGGGGCGGGGGGAGCACCAGATACGCAGTATTTT; CDR3aa: CASGAGGAPDTQYF
j_gene: TRBJ1-4; d_gene: .; len: 15; v_gene: TRBV7-8; abundance: few; CDR3nt: TGTGCCAGCAGCTTAGCGGACCGCTCTAATGAAAAACTGTTTTTT; CDR3aa: CASSLADRSNEKLFF
j_gene: TRBJ2-4; d_gene: .; len: 17; v_gene: TRBV19; abundance: .; CDR3nt: TGTGCCAGTAGTATAGGGACTGCTAGGCTAGCCAAAAACATTCAGTACTTC; CDR3aa: CASSIGTARLAKNIQYF
j_gene: TRBJ1-2; d_gene: TRBD1; len: 12; v_gene: TRBV29-1; abundance: .; CDR3nt: TGCAGCGTGTCACAGGGGGACTATGGCTACACCTTC; CDR3aa: CSVSQGDYGYTF
j_gene: TRBJ2-3; d_gene: TRBD2; len: 17; v_gene: TRBV12-3/TRBV12-4; abundance: .; CDR3nt: TGTGCCAGCAGAGAGCCGGGACTAGCGGGGGACTCAGATACGCAGTATTTT; CDR3aa: CASREPGLAGDSDTQYF
j_gene: TRBJ1-6; d_gene: .; len: 14; v_gene: TRBV7-8; abundance: once; CDR3nt: TGTGCCAGCAGCACCCGGGGGCAGGATTCACCCCTCCACTTT; CDR3aa: CASSTRGQDSPLHF
j_gene: TRBJ2-3; d_gene: TRBD2; len: 14; v_gene: TRBV2; abundance: .; CDR3nt: TGTGCCACCTTAGCGGGGGAAACCACAGATACGCAGTATTTT; CDR3aa: CATLAGETTDTQYF
j_gene: TRBJ1-1; d_gene: TRBD1; len: 15; v_gene: TRBV6-4; abundance: .; CDR3nt: TGTGCCAGCAGCCACGAGGGACAGGGGAACACTGAAGCTTTCTTT; CDR3aa: CASSHEGQGNTEAFF
j_gene: TRBJ2-3; d_gene: .; len: 16; v_gene: TRBV7-2; abundance: .; CDR3nt: TGTGCCAGCAGCCCCCACCCGCCCCTAGCTACAGATACGCAGTATTTT; CDR3aa: CASSPHPPLATDTQYF
j_gene: TRBJ2-3; d_gene: TRBD1; len: 20; v_gene: TRBV28; abundance: .; CDR3nt: TGTGCCAGCAGTTCCCCTCTGTACAGGGGCCCCATAACTTTCACAGATACGCAGTATTTT; CDR3aa: CASSSPLYRGPITFTDTQYF
j_gene: TRBJ1-1; d_gene: .; len: 15; v_gene: TRBV5-1; abundance: once; CDR3nt: TGCGCCAGCAGCTTTGAATCAGGGGCGGGTACTGAAGCTTTCTTT; CDR3aa: CASSFESGAGTEAFF
j_gene: TRBJ1-5; d_gene: .; len: 15; v_gene: TRBV12-3/TRBV12-4; abundance: few; CDR3nt: TGTGCCAGCAGTTTAGGTTCCAGGGTAAACCAGCCCCAGCATTTT; CDR3aa: CASSLGSRVNQPQHF
j_gene: TRBJ2-7; d_gene: .; len: 14; v_gene: TRBV2; abundance: .; CDR3nt: TGTGCCAGCAGGCTCAGGGAAGCGCCGTACGAGCAGTACTTC; CDR3aa: CASRLREAPYEQYF
j_gene: TRBJ2-1; d_gene: TRBD2; len: 16; v_gene: TRBV7-2; abundance: once; CDR3nt: TGTGCCAGCAGCTTGATACTAGCGGGCATCTACAATGAGCAGTTCTTC; CDR3aa: CASSLILAGIYNEQFF
j_gene: TRBJ2-3; d_gene: TRBD2; len: 17; v_gene: TRBV7-2; abundance: .; CDR3nt: TGTGCCAGCAGCTTAGCACTCAAGCGGGGGGGCGGAGATACGCAGTATTTT; CDR3aa: CASSLALKRGGGDTQYF
j_gene: TRBJ1-2; d_gene: .; len: 14; v_gene: TRBV3-1; abundance: .; CDR3nt: TGTGCCAGCAGCCAAGTGGAACAGGGTGATGGCTACACCTTC; CDR3aa: CASSQVEQGDGYTF
j_gene: TRBJ1-2; d_gene: TRBD1; len: 13; v_gene: TRBV10-2; abundance: .; CDR3nt: TGCGCCAGCAGCGTAGACCAGGGGGATGGCTACACCTTC; CDR3aa: CASSVDQGDGYTF
j_gene: TRBJ2-3; d_gene: TRBD2; len: 13; v_gene: TRBV6-2/TRBV6-3; abundance: .; CDR3nt: TGTGCCAGCACCGGGAGGACCACAGATACGCAGTATTTT; CDR3aa: CASTGRTTDTQYF
j_gene: TRBJ2-1; d_gene: .; len: 13; v_gene: TRBV2; abundance: .; CDR3nt: TGTGCCAGCAGTGTACAGGGTATCGATGAGCAGTTCTTC; CDR3aa: CASSVQGIDEQFF
j_gene: TRBJ2-6; d_gene: .; len: 17; v_gene: TRBV15; abundance: .; CDR3nt: TGTGCCACCAAAAAGAGCAGGGGGACTCCTGGGGCCAACGTCCTGACTTTC; CDR3aa: CATKKSRGTPGANVLTF
j_gene: TRBJ2-3; d_gene: .; len: 16; v_gene: TRBV7-2; abundance: few; CDR3nt: TGTGCCAGCAGCTTAGTGCGCGGGCCCTCCACAGATACGCAGTATTTT; CDR3aa: CASSLVRGPSTDTQYF
j_gene: TRBJ2-5; d_gene: TRBD2; len: 17; v_gene: TRBV6-2/TRBV6-3; abundance: .; CDR3nt: TGTGCCAGCAGTGGATGGACTAGCGGGGGAGCCCAAGAGACCCAGTACTTC; CDR3aa: CASSGWTSGGAQETQYF
j_gene: TRBJ2-7; d_gene: .; len: 15; v_gene: TRBV4-2; abundance: few; CDR3nt: TGTGCCAGCAGCCAAGAAGAGGGGGGTTCCTACGAGCAGTACTTC; CDR3aa: CASSQEEGGSYEQYF
j_gene: TRBJ1-2; d_gene: .; len: 10; v_gene: TRBV29-1; abundance: few; CDR3nt: TGCAGCGTCGGTAACTATGGCTACACCTTC; CDR3aa: CSVGNYGYTF
j_gene: TRBJ2-1; d_gene: .; len: 14; v_gene: TRBV7-2; abundance: .; CDR3nt: TGTGCCAGCACCCCCCTCCGGGCTAGTAATGAGCAGTTCTTC; CDR3aa: CASTPLRASNEQFF
j_gene: TRBJ2-5; d_gene: .; len: 14; v_gene: TRBV5-5; abundance: .; CDR3nt: TGTGCCAGCAGTGGGGGGGGCGCGTGGGATGAGCAGTACTTC; CDR3aa: CASSGGGAWDEQYF
j_gene: TRBJ2-5; d_gene: .; len: 14; v_gene: TRBV20-1; abundance: .; CDR3nt: TGCAGTCCGACAGGGGAGGGTCTCTCGGAGACCCAGTACTTC; CDR3aa: CSPTGEGLSETQYF